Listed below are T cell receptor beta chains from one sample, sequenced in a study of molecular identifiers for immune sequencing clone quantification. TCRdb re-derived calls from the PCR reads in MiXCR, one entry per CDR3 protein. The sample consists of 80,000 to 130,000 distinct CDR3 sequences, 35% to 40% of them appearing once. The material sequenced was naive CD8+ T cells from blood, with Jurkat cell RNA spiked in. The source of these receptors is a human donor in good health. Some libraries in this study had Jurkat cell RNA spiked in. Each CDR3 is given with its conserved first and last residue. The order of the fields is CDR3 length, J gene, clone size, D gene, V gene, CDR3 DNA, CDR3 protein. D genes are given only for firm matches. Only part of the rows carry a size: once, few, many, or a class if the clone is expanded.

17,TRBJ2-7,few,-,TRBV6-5,TGTGCCAGCAGTCCCGACTCGTGGCACAGGGAGGTAATCGAGCAGTACTTC,CASSPDSWHREVIEQYF
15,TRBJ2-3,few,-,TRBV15,TGTGCCACCCAACGGCCCCAGGAGCACACAGATACGCAGTATTTT,CATQRPQEHTDTQYF
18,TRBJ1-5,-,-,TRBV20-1,TGCAGTGCTCCGTTTTGGGACCCCGACTCAGTTTGCAATCAGCCCCAGCATTTT,CSAPFWDPDSVCNQPQHF
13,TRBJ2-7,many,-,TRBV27,TGTGCCAGCAGTTGGGTTGGGGCGGACGAGCAGTACTTC,CASSWVGADEQYF
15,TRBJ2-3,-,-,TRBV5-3,TGTGCCAGAAGCCTAACTAGAGGTGCGACAGATACGCAGTATTTT,CARSLTRGATDTQYF
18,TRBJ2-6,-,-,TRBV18,TGTGCCAGCTCACCCTTGGGATCGCCTGAAGCTGGGGCCAACGTCCTGACTTTC,CASSPLGSPEAGANVLTF
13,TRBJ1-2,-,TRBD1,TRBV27,TGTGCCAGCAGTTTCCCAGGGGGACATGGCTACACCTTC,CASSFPGGHGYTF
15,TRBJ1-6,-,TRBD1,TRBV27,TGTGCCAGCAGTCCCATCGGGACAGGGGTTTCACCCCTCCACTTT,CASSPIGTGVSPLHF
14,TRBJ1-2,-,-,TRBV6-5,TGTGCCAGCAGTTACGGGGGACCGGTCTATGGCTACACCTTC,CASSYGGPVYGYTF
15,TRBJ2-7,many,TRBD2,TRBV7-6,TGTGCCAGCAGCTTAGCGGGTTTAGCGGGCTACGAGCAGTACTTC,CASSLAGLAGYEQYF
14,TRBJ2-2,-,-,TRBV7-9,TGTGCCAGCAACCGACAGACGAACACCGGGGAGCTGGTTTTT,CASNRQTNTGELVF
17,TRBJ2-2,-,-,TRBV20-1,TGCAGTGCTAGCTGGAAAGATAGGGTGAGGGACACCGGGGAGCTGTTTTTT,CSASWKDRVRDTGELFF
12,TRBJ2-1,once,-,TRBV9,TGTGCCAGCAGCCCCTCGGGCTATGAGCAGTTCTTC,CASSPSGYEQFF
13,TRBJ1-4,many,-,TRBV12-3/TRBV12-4,TGTGCCAGCAAAGACAGACCTAATGAAAAACTGTTTTTT,CASKDRPNEKLFF